Listed below are T cell receptor beta chains from one sample, sequenced in a study of blood T cell repertoires in COVID-19. The method was immunoSEQ multiplex PCR; TCRdb's version includes in-frame clones alone and lacks a portion of them. The sample lists roughly 200,000 clones; 90% were seen once. Sample: PBMCs or T cells enriched from blood (not recorded which). The receptors derive from a young man who had recovered from COVID-19. Each CDR3 is given with its conserved first and last residue. Each record gives: V gene, J gene, D gene, clone size, CDR3 DNA, CDR3 protein. A D gene is named only where the DNA matches it firmly. Clone size is stated in some rows and not others, as once, few, many or a class when expanded.

TRBV11-2	TRBJ2-3	-	-	TGTGCCAGCACCAATCTCCGGGTAACGCAGTATTTT	CASTNLRVTQYF
TRBV4-1	TRBJ2-3	TRBD1	-	TGCGCCAGCAGCCAAGACGCGTTGGACAGGGGTTTCACAGATACGCAGTATTTT	CASSQDALDRGFTDTQYF
TRBV19	TRBJ2-3	TRBD1	-	TGTGCCAGTAGTACCCGGGACAGGGTTACAGATACGCAGTATTTT	CASSTRDRVTDTQYF
TRBV6-5	TRBJ1-1	TRBD1	-	TGTGCCAGCAGTTTTCAGACAGGGGGCTTGAACACTGAAGCTTTCTTT	CASSFQTGGLNTEAFF
TRBV7-2	TRBJ2-1	-	-	TGTGCCAGCAGCCCCACAGTATACAATGAGCAGTTCTTC	CASSPTVYNEQFF
TRBV24-1	TRBJ2-4	TRBD2	-	TGTGCCACCAGTGCGGGGGAAGGCTGGGGACTAGCGGGATATTTTGCCAAAAACATTCAGTACTTC	CATSAGEGWGLAGYFAKNIQYF
TRBV20-1	TRBJ2-1	-	-	TGCAGTGCTAGATGGGGCGATGAGCAGTTCTTC	CSARWGDEQFF
TRBV29-1	TRBJ2-2	-	-	TGCAGCTTCGCGCAGGGTTTTACCGGGGAGCTGTTTTTT	CSFAQGFTGELFF
TRBV7-2	TRBJ2-5	TRBD2	-	TGTGCCAGCAGCTTTCTCAGACTAGCCGGGGAGACCCAGTACTTC	CASSFLRLAGETQYF
TRBV5-8	TRBJ1-6	-	-	TGTGCCAGCAGCTTGGGGGAGGGGATCAATTCACCCCTCCACTTT	CASSLGEGINSPLHF
TRBV18	TRBJ1-5	TRBD1	-	TGTGCCAGCTCGCCGGACAGGGATCAGCCCCAGCATTTT	CASSPDRDQPQHF
TRBV2	TRBJ1-1	TRBD1	-	TGTGCCAGGGCCGGGACAGGGAACACTGAAGCTTTCTTT	CARAGTGNTEAFF
TRBV2	TRBJ1-2	TRBD1	-	TGTGCCAGCAGTGTCGGGACAGTCAACTATGGCTACACCTTC	CASSVGTVNYGYTF
TRBV4-1	TRBJ2-1	TRBD2	-	TGCGCCAGCAGCCAGCGCCTGGGACTAGGTGGGGACAATGAGCAGTTCTTC	CASSQRLGLGGDNEQFF
TRBV7-8	TRBJ1-1	-	-	TGTGCCAGCAGCAAGGGACACGAATTGAACACTGAAGCTTTCTTT	CASSKGHELNTEAFF
TRBV6-6	TRBJ1-2	TRBD1	-	TGTGCCAGCAGTTACGTGGGGTTCCCAGGGGGTGGCTACACCTTC	CASSYVGFPGGGYTF
TRBV7-9	TRBJ2-7	TRBD1	-	TGTGCCAGCAGCTCATCAGGGGGTCCCAACGAGCAGTACTTC	CASSSSGGPNEQYF
TRBV29-1	TRBJ1-4	TRBD1	-	TGCAGCGTTGCCGGGACAGGGTCGCGGAATGAAAAACTGTTTTTT	CSVAGTGSRNEKLFF
TRBV6-1	TRBJ1-3	-	-	TGTGCCAGCAGTGAAATCCGGACAGTTGGAAACACCATATATTTT	CASSEIRTVGNTIYF
TRBV4-1	TRBJ2-1	-	-	TGCGCCAGCAGCCAGGAAGCAGGCACGGCGGGCGATGAGCAGTTCTTC	CASSQEAGTAGDEQFF
TRBV19	TRBJ1-3	TRBD1	few	TGTGCCAGTAGTGCGCGGACAGGCTCTGGAAACACCATATATTTT	CASSARTGSGNTIYF
TRBV28	TRBJ1-4	-	-	TGTGCCAGCAATCAGGGGATGATTACAACTAATGAAAAACTGTTTTTT	CASNQGMITTNEKLFF
TRBV21-1	TRBJ2-1	-	-	TGTGCCAGCACCCCAAGGGTGGGACTAGCGGGAGGGCCTATTATTGAAACGTTCTTC	CASTPRVGLAGGPIIETFF
TRBV19	TRBJ2-5	-	-	TGTGCCAGTAGTATTGGGGGGGGCCCCCAAGAGACCCAGTACTTC	CASSIGGGPQETQYF
TRBV13	TRBJ2-5	-	-	TGTGCCAGCAGCTCCCCGTACCAAGAGACCCAGTACTTC	CASSSPYQETQYF
TRBV6-5	TRBJ2-2	-	few	TGTGCCAGCAGTTACTCGGCGGATCACACCGGGGAGCTGTTTTTT	CASSYSADHTGELFF
TRBV9	TRBJ2-5	-	-	TGTGCCAGCAGCGTAGGCGCTCTAGCTTTCGCAGAGACCCAGTACTTC	CASSVGALAFAETQYF
TRBV18	TRBJ1-1	TRBD1	-	TGTGCCAGCTCACCACGCGGGACAGGGGGCCTCACTGAAGCTTTCTTT	CASSPRGTGGLTEAFF
TRBV4-2	TRBJ1-5	TRBD1	-	TGTGCCAGCAGCCAACAACTAGGGGGACAGGGGGCTCAGCCCCAGCATTTT	CASSQQLGGQGAQPQHF
TRBV3-1/TRBV3-2	TRBJ1-6	TRBD1	few	TGTGCCAGCAGTCAGAACAGGGGTGGAAATTCACCCCTCCACTTT	CASSQNRGGNSPLHF
TRBV6-4	TRBJ2-1	-	-	TGTGCCAGCAGTGACTCGAAGGCAGGATACAATGAGCAGTTCTTC	CASSDSKAGYNEQFF
TRBV14	TRBJ2-2	-	-	TGTGCCAGCAGCCAAGCCCTTAACACCGGGGAGCTGTTTTTT	CASSQALNTGELFF
TRBV28	TRBJ1-2	-	-	TGTGCCAGCAGTCCCGAGTATGGCTACACCTTC	CASSPEYGYTF
TRBV11-2	TRBJ2-7	TRBD1	-	TGTGCCAGCAGAATTGGGACAGGGTCCTACGAGCAGTACTTC	CASRIGTGSYEQYF
TRBV11-2	TRBJ2-3	TRBD1	-	TGTGCCAGCAGCTCTGGACAGGGAAGCACAGATACGCAGTATTTT	CASSSGQGSTDTQYF
TRBV25-1	TRBJ1-1	-	-	TGTGCCAGCAGTGACTCAAGAGGGAACACTGAAGCTTTCTTT	CASSDSRGNTEAFF
TRBV5-4	TRBJ2-7	-	-	TGTGCCAGCAGCTTGGGTGGACAGCCCTACGAGCAGTACTTC	CASSLGGQPYEQYF
TRBV7-2	TRBJ2-7	TRBD2	-	TGTGCCAGCAGCTTAGTCGGTAGCGGGAGTTACCACGAGCAGTACTTC	CASSLVGSGSYHEQYF
TRBV6-5	TRBJ2-1	TRBD2	-	TGTGCCAGCAGTTACCTCCGCGGGAGAGGAGGGAATGAGCAGTTCTTC	CASSYLRGRGGNEQFF
TRBV19	TRBJ1-1	TRBD1	-	TGTGCCAGTAGTATCGGTCGGACAGGGGGCAGGAGGAACACTGAAGCTTTCTTT	CASSIGRTGGRRNTEAFF
TRBV18	TRBJ1-1	-	-	TGTGCCAGCTCGCCGGTCTCCCAGGGTATCGGCACTGAAGCTTTCTTT	CASSPVSQGIGTEAFF
TRBV29-1	TRBJ2-1	TRBD1	-	TGCAGCGTTGGAGACGATACCGGGACAGGGTGGCACAATGAGCAGTTCTTC	CSVGDDTGTGWHNEQFF
TRBV19	TRBJ2-1	TRBD2	-	TGTGCCAGTAGTATAGTGGTCGGCCTAGCGGGGGATGAGCAGTTCTTC	CASSIVVGLAGDEQFF
TRBV4-3	TRBJ1-4	TRBD1	-	TGCGCCAGCAGCCAGGAACCCACCGACAGGGAGTATGAAAAACTGTTTTTT	CASSQEPTDREYEKLFF
TRBV27	TRBJ2-7	-	-	TGTGCCAGCAGTACGCGGGGGCCCTACTACGAGCAGTACTTC	CASSTRGPYYEQYF
TRBV4-1	TRBJ1-5	-	-	TGCGCCAGCAGCCAAATCATCAGGGTCCAGCCCCAGCATTTT	CASSQIIRVQPQHF
TRBV5-1	TRBJ1-5	TRBD1	-	TGCGCCAGCAGCTACGATCCTGATCAACCGGACAGGGGAAGTGAGGAATTAGAGCCCCAGCATTTT	CASSYDPDQPDRGSEELEPQHF
TRBV9	TRBJ2-2	-	-	TGTGCCAGCAGCGGAACCGGGGGTGCCGGGGAGCTGTTTTTT	CASSGTGGAGELFF
TRBV5-8	TRBJ2-5	TRBD2	-	TGTGCCAGCAGCCCCCTGGGGGGGGAGGAAGAGACCCAGTACTTC	CASSPLGGEEETQYF
TRBV6-5	TRBJ1-4	-	-	TGTGCCAGCAAGCGTGGACAGAGCTATAATGAAAAACTGTTTTTT	CASKRGQSYNEKLFF
TRBV12-3/TRBV12-4	TRBJ2-2	-	-	TGTGCCAGCAGCTATAACACCGGGGAGCTGTTTTTT	CASSYNTGELFF
TRBV6-5	TRBJ2-3	TRBD2	-	TGTGCCAGCAGTTTCTTAGCGGGAGACACAGATACGCAGTATTTT	CASSFLAGDTDTQYF